The 32 T cell receptor beta chains given below trace back to one sample, sequenced in a study of T cell responses to AZD1222 COVID-19 vaccine. Profiling relied on immunoSEQ multiplex PCR, and the TCRdb table lists in-frame clones only, not all of them. The table shows fewer than 70,000 clones, with around 80% occurring only once. The specimen comprised peripheral blood, sampled 28 days after the second AZD1222 dose. All receptors derive from an adult who received the AZD1222 COVID-19 vaccine.

The chain links TRBV4-1 to TRBJ1-6, with 11 bases fitting TRBD1. Trimming at V came to 4 bases and at J to 10 bases, leaving 3 bases not matched to a gene. This CDR3 spans 14 amino acids. Germline loops: CDR1 MGHRA, CDR2 YSYEKL. CDR3 amino acids: CASSPGQGGSPLHF. The CDR3 DNA is TGCGCCAGCAGCCCGGGACAGGGGGGGTCACCCCTCCACTTT.

This chain joins TRBV11-2 and TRBJ1-6; weak D call: TRBD1 (6 bases). V shed 5 bases and J shed 7 bases, with 15 bases lying between them. Per germline, CDR1 SGHAT and CDR2 FQNNGV. The CDR3 has 15 amino acids. CDR3 amino acids: CASSPRTDGNSPLHF. DNA of the CDR3: TGTGCCAGCAGCCCCCGGACAGATGGCAATTCACCCCTCCACTTT.

The rearrangement uses TRBV28 and TRBJ1-1; no firm D call. Trimming left V 7 bases short and J 2 bases short, with 14 bases between. The CDR3 length is 14 residues. Germline CDR1 MDHEN, CDR2 SYDVKM. CDR3 in amino acids: CASTPDGKNTEAFF. As DNA, the CDR3 is TGTGCCAGCACCCCAGACGGGAAAAACACTGAAGCTTTCTTT.

This sequence joins TRBV28 and TRBJ1-2; D uncertain. CDR1 and CDR2 from the germline V gene are MDHEN and SYDVKM. CDR3 size: 13 residues. Trimming cost V 2 bases and J 4 bases, with 8 bases left between them. This CDR3 is CASSLGQRYGYTF. CDR3 nucleotide sequence: TGTGCCAGCAGTTTAGGGCAGCGCTATGGCTACACCTTC.

V usage is TRBV4-1 and J usage is TRBJ1-2, with 9 bases aligning to TRBD1. Germline CDR1 reads MGHRA; CDR2 reads YSYEKL. This CDR3 region has 15 residues. V shed 1 base, J shed 3 bases, and the junction held 3 bases outside the gene matches. CDR3 bases: TGCGCCAGCAGCCAAGGGACAGGGGAGCACTATGGCTACACCTTC. Translating it yields CASSQGTGEHYGYTF.

V is TRBV7-2 and J is TRBJ2-1; either TRBD1 or TRBD2 may supply D (6 bases each). V was cut by 5 bases and J by 8 bases, with 19 bases left in between. Germline V CDR1 and CDR2: SGHTA, FQGNSA. CDR3 length equals 15 residues. CDR3 protein: CASSVRQGGSDEQFF. The CDR3 region has the DNA TGTGCCAGCAGCGTACGACAAGGGGGGAGCGATGAGCAGTTCTTC.

This clone was counted between two and nine times. The chain joins TRBV4-2 to TRBJ2-1, with TRBD2 matching 8 bases. The J segment lost 2 bases and the V segment lost 2 bases, leaving 5 bases of the junction unmatched. The length of the CDR3 is 16 residues. CDR1 is LGHNA, CDR2 YNFKEQ, per germline. The CDR3 DNA sequence: TGTGCCAGCAGCCAAACGCGGGGGGAGACCTACAATGAGCAGTTCTTC. Its translation: CASSQTRGETYNEQFF.

The chain is built from TRBV5-1 and TRBJ2-6, with D tentatively TRBD1 (6 bases). Deletions cut 0 bases from V and 1 base from J, with 8 bases between. Germline-derived CDR1 and CDR2 are SGHRS and YFSETQ. The CDR3 contains 16 residues. CDR3 sequence: CASSLVGASGANVLTF. The DNA for the CDR3 is TGCGCCAGCAGCTTGGTGGGGGCATCTGGGGCCAACGTCCTGACTTTC.

J is TRBJ2-1 and V is TRBV28, with 7 bases aligning to TRBD2. This CDR3 contains 13 residues. The junction had 5 bases not matched to a gene; V was cut back by 3 bases and J by 9 bases. CDR1 is MDHEN, CDR2 SYDVKM, per germline. The CDR3 coding sequence is TGTGCCAGCAGTTTTATAGGCGGGGGTGAGCAGTTCTTC. Protein product: CASSFIGGGEQFF.

The V call is TRBV20-1, the J call TRBJ2-2, with D tentatively TRBD2 (6 bases). The germline V and J ends were trimmed by 3 bases and 6 bases, with 11 bases remaining between them. The CDR3 is 13 residues long. Per the germline V gene, CDR1 is DFQATT and CDR2 is SNEGSKA (reference sequence). CDR3 in amino acids: CSASRSGAGELFF. The DNA for the CDR3 is TGCAGTGCTAGTCGTTCGGGGGCCGGGGAGCTGTTTTTT.

The chain combines TRBV25-1 with TRBJ1-3; D not resolved. V was pared by 1 base and J by 2 bases, with 12 bases between. This CDR3 is 16 amino acids long. Germline lookup yields CDR1 MGHDK and CDR2 SYGVNS. The CDR3 loop is CASSESGDVAGNTIYF. CDR3 DNA: TGTGCCAGCAGTGAATCAGGTGATGTGGCTGGAAACACCATATATTTT.

The J gene is TRBJ2-6, the V gene TRBV4-2; 7 bases line up with TRBD1. In germline, CDR1 is LGHNA, CDR2 YNFKEQ. V shed 0 bases, J shed 3 bases, and the junction held 5 bases outside the gene matches. The CDR3 totals 17 residues. The CDR3 bases are TGTGCCAGCAGCCAAGATAAGGGGGCCGGTGGGGCCAACGTCCTGACTTTC. It encodes CASSQDKGAGGANVLTF.

There are a few counts of this clone. The chain links TRBV7-9 to TRBJ1-1; 8 positions agree with TRBD1. Looked up from germline, CDR1 is SEHNR and CDR2 is FQNEAQ (reference sequence). V lost 5 bases, J lost 4 bases, and 12 bases stayed unmatched. This CDR3 is 16 amino acids long. The CDR3 region is CASSKWTGMFGTEAFF. In DNA form, the CDR3 reads TGTGCCAGCAGCAAATGGACAGGGATGTTTGGCACTGAAGCTTTCTTT.

This clone was picked up one time. The chain recombines TRBV7-9 with TRBJ2-1, with D perhaps matching TRBD2 (6 bases). This CDR3 contains 16 residues. The ends were cut back, 4 bases at V and 9 bases at J, with 22 bases in the middle. Germline CDR1 and CDR2: SEHNR and FQNEAQ (reference sequence). The CDR3 loop is CASSSPGGALYVEQFF. The CDR3, as DNA: TGTGCCAGCAGCTCCCCCGGCGGGGCATTATACGTTGAGCAGTTCTTC.

The chain couples TRBV2 to TRBJ1-1; 8 bases map to TRBD1. The CDR3 is made up of 15 amino acids. Germline assignment: CDR1 SNHLY and CDR2 FYNNEI. V was pared by 0 bases and J by 4 bases, with 4 bases of the junction left unmatched. Here the CDR3 DNA reads TGTGCCAGCAGTGAAGCGACAGGGGCTTCCACTGAAGCTTTCTTT. As protein: CASSEATGASTEAFF.

J is TRBJ2-2 and V is TRBV2; D call uncertain. Germline V gene data show CDR1 as SNHLY and CDR2 as FYNNEI. The CDR3 has 13 amino acids. Trimming shortened V by 8 bases and J by 7 bases, and 14 bases separated the two germline ends. The CDR3 region is CASRLDLVGELFF. In DNA, the CDR3 is TGTGCCAGCCGCCTAGATTTGGTCGGGGAGCTGTTTTTT.

The sample holds a few counts of this clone. The chain combines TRBV12-3 or TRBV12-4 with TRBJ1-6; D is uncertain. The CDR3 contains 13 residues. Trimming cost V 2 bases and J 9 bases, with 8 bases left between them. CDR3 loop: CASSLWFSSPLHF. The CDR3 DNA is TGTGCCAGCAGTTTATGGTTCAGTTCACCCCTCCACTTT.

This clone appeared a few times. This chain joins TRBV2 and TRBJ1-5, with D possibly being TRBD1 (6 bases). CDR1 is SNHLY, CDR2 FYNNEI, per germline. The CDR3 spans 15 residues. The V end lost 0 bases, the J end lost 6 bases, and 12 bases lay between the germline ends. In DNA, the CDR3 is TGTGCCAGCAGTGAAGCTGGAACAGGGCTTCAGCCCCAGCATTTT. Translating it yields CASSEAGTGLQPQHF.

The chain uses TRBV6-1 and TRBJ1-6, with a weak D call TRBD1 (5 bases). The V end was cut by 2 bases, the J end by 7 bases, with 12 bases between. Germline V gene data show CDR1 as MNHNS and CDR2 as SASEGT. This CDR3 comprises 15 residues. DNA for the CDR3: TGTGCCAGCAGTGAACCGGGGAAGGGGAATTCACCCCTCCACTTT. This encodes CASSEPGKGNSPLHF.

The CDR3 DNA follows: TGTGCCAGCAGTTTGACAGAGTACACCGGGGAGCTGTTTTTT. It encodes CASSLTEYTGELFF. This chain connects TRBV6-2 or TRBV6-3 to TRBJ2-2; tentative D call: TRBD1 (5 bases). Germline CDR1 reads MNHEY; CDR2 reads SVGEGT. With 4 bases removed from V and 3 bases from J, the gap between germline ends came to 9 bases. The CDR3 is made up of 14 amino acids.

This clone appeared a single time. This rearrangement joins TRBV27 to TRBJ2-7; 9 nucleotides agree with TRBD1. The J segment lost 1 base and the V segment lost 6 bases, leaving 13 bases of the junction unmatched. Looked up from germline, CDR1 is MNHEY and CDR2 is SMNVEV (reference sequence). The CDR3 runs 17 residues. The CDR3 DNA reads as TGTGCCAGCAGCAGGACCTCCGGGACAGGGTCTTCCTACGAGCAGTACTTC. It specifies CASSRTSGTGSSYEQYF.

This chain links TRBV7-8 with TRBJ2-1; 8 bases match TRBD1. Germline V gene sequence: CDR1 SGHVS, CDR2 FQNEAQ. After removal of 4 bases from V and 5 bases from J, the junction contained 7 bases not matched to a gene. This CDR3 spans 15 amino acids. In DNA form, the CDR3 reads TGTGCCAGCAGCTCCTACGGGACAGGACACAATGAGCAGTTCTTC. Encoded protein: CASSSYGTGHNEQFF.

The gene calls are TRBV12-3 or TRBV12-4 and TRBJ1-2; weak D call: TRBD1 (5 bases). With 3 bases removed from V and 8 bases from J, the gap between germline ends came to 10 bases. The CDR3 runs 12 residues. The CDR3 sequence is CASSFMGEGYTF. CDR3 in DNA: TGTGCCAGCAGTTTCATGGGGGAAGGCTACACCTTC.

The chain employs TRBV20-1 and TRBJ1-1, with D maybe TRBD1 (5 bases). The CDR3 length is 15 residues. Germline assignment: CDR1 DFQATT and CDR2 SNEGSKA (reference sequence). Trimming shortened V by 3 bases and J by 3 bases, and 17 bases separated the two germline ends. CDR3 in amino acids: CSASGSPTGDTEAFF. The DNA of the CDR3 is TGCAGTGCTAGTGGCAGCCCGACGGGGGACACTGAAGCTTTCTTT.

This chain uses TRBV5-1 with TRBJ2-7, with 8 bases lining up with TRBD1. Germline lookup yields CDR1 SGHRS and CDR2 YFSETQ. The ends lost 4 bases at V and 5 bases at J; junction bases unmatched: 11. The CDR3 is 15 amino acids. CDR3 nucleotides: TGCGCCAGCAGCCCCGGACAGGGCGGGACGGACGAGCAGTACTTC. Amino acids: CASSPGQGGTDEQYF.

V gene TRBV10-3 combines with J gene TRBJ2-5; D might be TRBD1 or TRBD2, each matching 6 bases. This CDR3 spans 16 amino acids. CDR1 is ENHRY, CDR2 SYGVKD, per germline. The V and J ends lost 3 bases and 5 bases respectively, with 19 bases between them. CDR3 region: CAISEGGLLARETQYF. As DNA, the CDR3 is TGTGCCATCAGTGAAGGGGGGCTGCTAGCGCGGGAGACCCAGTACTTC.

The gene calls are TRBV6-5 and TRBJ1-4, with a weak D call TRBD1 (5 bases). The ends were cut back, 8 bases at V and 3 bases at J, with 13 bases in the middle. Germline V gene lookup returns CDR1 MNHEY and CDR2 SVGAGI. The CDR3 has 14 residues. The CDR3 protein is CASRKRGANEKLFF. The CDR3 DNA follows: TGTGCCAGCCGGAAACGGGGGGCTAATGAAAAACTGTTTTTT.

This chain joins TRBV7-9 and TRBJ2-1, with 9 bases identical to TRBD1. The J segment lost 7 bases and the V segment lost 4 bases, leaving 8 bases of the junction unmatched. The CDR3 consists of 15 residues. From germline, CDR1 is SEHNR and CDR2 FQNEAQ (reference sequence). CDR3 residues: CASSYREQGANEQFF. The DNA for the CDR3 is TGTGCCAGCAGCTATAGGGAACAGGGGGCAAATGAGCAGTTCTTC.

This clone showed up just once. The CDR3 loop reads CASSFGASGGAWETQYF. The CDR3 nucleotides read TGTGCCAGCAGTTTTGGGGCGAGCGGGGGGGCCTGGGAGACCCAGTACTTC. The rearrangement uses TRBV28 and TRBJ2-5; 10 bases are a match to TRBD2. The CDR3 sequence is 17 residues long. The V and J ends lost 3 bases and 5 bases, in that order; junction bases with no gene match: 12. Germline V gene sequence: CDR1 MDHEN, CDR2 SYDVKM. Full variable domain (missing parts from reference TRBV28 and TRBJ2-5): DVKVTQSSRYLVKRTGEKVFLECVQDMDHENMFWYRQDPGLGLRLIYFSYDVKMKEKGDIPEGYSVSREKKERFSLILESASTNQTSMYLCASSFGASGGAWETQYFGPGTRLLVL.

This sequence joins TRBV5-1 and TRBJ1-1; 12 bases are a match to TRBD1. Germline V CDR1 and CDR2: SGHRS, YFSETQ. This CDR3 is 18 amino acids long. V gave up 5 bases and J gave up 0 bases; unmatched junction bases: 11. The CDR3 sequence: CASSLTGTGGSMNTEAFF. The CDR3 DNA reads TGCGCCAGCAGTCTTACCGGGACAGGGGGCAGCATGAACACTGAAGCTTTCTTT. Variable domain in full (rest from reference TRBV5-1 and TRBJ1-1): KAGVTQTPRYLIKTRGQQVTLSCSPISGHRSVSWYQQTPGQGLQFLFEYFSETQRNKGNFPGRFSGRQFSNSRSEMNVSTLELGDSALYLCASSLTGTGGSMNTEAFFGQGTRLTVV.

The chain links TRBV5-1 to TRBJ1-5; no clear D. The CDR3 runs to 13 residues. The V end was cut by 2 bases, the J end by 3 bases, with 6 bases between. The germline V gene encodes CDR1 SGHRS and CDR2 YFSETQ. The DNA for the CDR3 is TGCGCCAGCAGCTTCGGAGTCAATCAGCCCCAGCATTTT. It yields the protein CASSFGVNQPQHF. Full variable domain (rest looked up from reference TRBV5-1 and TRBJ1-5): KAGVTQTPRYLIKTRGQQVTLSCSPISGHRSVSWYQQTPGQGLQFLFEYFSETQRNKGNFPGRFSGRQFSNSRSEMNVSTLELGDSALYLCASSFGVNQPQHFGDGTRLSIL.

The rearrangement links TRBV14 to TRBJ1-1, with D unresolved. Germline V gene data show CDR1 as SGHDN and CDR2 as FVKESK. V dropped 5 bases and J dropped 1 base, with 20 bases sitting between them. The CDR3 is made up of 17 amino acids. Written as DNA, the CDR3 is TGTGCCAGCAGCTCCTTAAGCCGGGCCTCGACGAACACTGAAGCTTTCTTT. Translation: CASSSLSRASTNTEAFF. Variable domain in full (rest from reference TRBV14 and TRBJ1-1): EAGVTQFPSHSVIEKGQTVTLRCDPISGHDNLYWYRRVMGKEIKFLLHFVKESKQDESGMPNNRFLAERTGGTYSTLKVQPAELEDSGVYFCASSSLSRASTNTEAFFGQGTRLTVV.